A selection of T cell receptor beta chains follows, all from one sample in a study of cytomegalovirus exposure and HLA in healthy donors. Libraries were prepared by immunoSEQ multiplex PCR; TCRdb keeps only in-frame clonotypes and omits some of them. The data show 200,000 or so clones, 75% to 80% seen once. The specimen was PBMCs. These receptors were obtained from a man aged 18 to 29 in good health and CMV-seronegative. CDR3s include the opening cysteine and the closing phenylalanine or tryptophan. The D gene is left open where the match is weak. Clone size is not always given. Where it is, it says once, few, many or a class for expanded clones.

j_gene: TRBJ1-1; v_gene: TRBV5-5; d_gene: -; abundance: -; CDR3nt: TGTGCCAGCAGCTTGGAGAGGGCCTCTTTCTTT; CDR3aa: CASSLERASFF
j_gene: TRBJ1-1; v_gene: TRBV4-2; d_gene: -; abundance: -; CDR3nt: TGTGCCAGCAGCCATAGGTCGTCAGGGCGACTTCCAATACGAGTGACTGAAGCTTTCTTT; CDR3aa: CASSHRSSGRLPIRVTEAFF
j_gene: TRBJ2-1; v_gene: TRBV11-3; d_gene: -; abundance: -; CDR3nt: TGTGCCAGCAGCCCCCCTTACTACAATGAGCAGTTCTTC; CDR3aa: CASSPPYYNEQFF
j_gene: TRBJ2-7; v_gene: TRBV9; d_gene: -; abundance: -; CDR3nt: TGTGCCAGCAGCGTCGGGGCAGGGGGGTACGAGCAGTACTTC; CDR3aa: CASSVGAGGYEQYF
j_gene: TRBJ2-6; v_gene: TRBV28; d_gene: TRBD1; abundance: -; CDR3nt: TGTGCCAGTACGACAGGGCTTCCCTCTGGGGCCAACGTCCTGACTTTC; CDR3aa: CASTTGLPSGANVLTF
j_gene: TRBJ2-7; v_gene: TRBV7-9; d_gene: TRBD2; abundance: -; CDR3nt: TGTGCCAGCAGTCTTAAGGGACTAGCGGGAGTAATAGGCTACGAGCAGTACTTC; CDR3aa: CASSLKGLAGVIGYEQYF
j_gene: TRBJ2-7; v_gene: TRBV30; d_gene: TRBD2; abundance: -; CDR3nt: TGTGCCTGGAGTGTCATACTAGCGGGTGAGCAGTACTTC; CDR3aa: CAWSVILAGEQYF
j_gene: TRBJ2-1; v_gene: TRBV28; d_gene: -; abundance: -; CDR3nt: TGTGCCAGCACCCCAGGGTTTGAAGGGATACACAATGAGCAGTTCTTC; CDR3aa: CASTPGFEGIHNEQFF
j_gene: TRBJ2-1; v_gene: TRBV6-5; d_gene: TRBD2; abundance: -; CDR3nt: TGTGCCAGCAGTCCTGAGCGGGGCTCCTACAATGAGCAGTTCTTC; CDR3aa: CASSPERGSYNEQFF
j_gene: TRBJ2-7; v_gene: TRBV15; d_gene: TRBD1; abundance: -; CDR3nt: TGTGCCACCAGCGGACAGGGGGCTGCCTACGAGCAGTACTTC; CDR3aa: CATSGQGAAYEQYF
j_gene: TRBJ1-6; v_gene: TRBV5-6; d_gene: TRBD1; abundance: -; CDR3nt: TGTGCCAGCAGCTTGGAGGGGGCGAATTCACCCCTCCACTTT; CDR3aa: CASSLEGANSPLHF
j_gene: TRBJ2-1; v_gene: TRBV5-5; d_gene: TRBD1; abundance: -; CDR3nt: TGTGCCAGCAGCCATGGGGACAGAGGGGTGTACAATGAGCAGTTCTTC; CDR3aa: CASSHGDRGVYNEQFF
j_gene: TRBJ1-3; v_gene: TRBV9; d_gene: -; abundance: once; CDR3nt: TGTGCCAGCAGCGTAGGTCGGGTGGAGGTAGACACCATATATTTT; CDR3aa: CASSVGRVEVDTIYF
j_gene: TRBJ2-7; v_gene: TRBV4-3; d_gene: -; abundance: -; CDR3nt: TGCGCCAGCAGCCAAGATTCGGACAGCTACGAGCAGTACTTC; CDR3aa: CASSQDSDSYEQYF
j_gene: TRBJ2-3; v_gene: TRBV9; d_gene: -; abundance: -; CDR3nt: TGTGCCAGCGGTGGGGGGGCGAGTACAGATACGCAGTATTTT; CDR3aa: CASGGGASTDTQYF
j_gene: TRBJ1-6; v_gene: TRBV6-5; d_gene: -; abundance: -; CDR3nt: TGTGCCAGCGCGGGGGAGCCCTATAATTCACCCCTCCACTTT; CDR3aa: CASAGEPYNSPLHF
j_gene: TRBJ1-5; v_gene: TRBV15; d_gene: TRBD1; abundance: -; CDR3nt: TGTGCCACCAGCAGAGAGACAGGGAGGTTCAGTCAGCCCCAGCATTTT; CDR3aa: CATSRETGRFSQPQHF
j_gene: TRBJ2-3; v_gene: TRBV4-2; d_gene: -; abundance: -; CDR3nt: TGTGCCAGCAGCTTGGCCGGGACAGATACGCAGTATTTT; CDR3aa: CASSLAGTDTQYF
j_gene: TRBJ1-5; v_gene: TRBV11-2; d_gene: -; abundance: once; CDR3nt: TGTGCCAGCAGCATTGATACAGGGCGTCAGCCCCAGCATTTT; CDR3aa: CASSIDTGRQPQHF
j_gene: TRBJ2-7; v_gene: TRBV5-4; d_gene: -; abundance: -; CDR3nt: TGTGCCAGCAGCTTGGGCAGTTCCTCCTACGAGCAGTACTTC; CDR3aa: CASSLGSSSYEQYF
j_gene: TRBJ1-2; v_gene: TRBV25-1; d_gene: TRBD1; abundance: -; CDR3nt: TGTGCCAGCAGTGAATACTACATGGACAGGGATGATGGCTACACCTTC; CDR3aa: CASSEYYMDRDDGYTF
j_gene: TRBJ2-7; v_gene: TRBV9; d_gene: -; abundance: once; CDR3nt: TGTGCCAGCAGCGGGCGGACAGATGGCGAGCAGTACTTC; CDR3aa: CASSGRTDGEQYF
j_gene: TRBJ2-2; v_gene: TRBV27; d_gene: -; abundance: -; CDR3nt: TGTGCCAGCAGTTGGGGGGAAAACACCGGGGAGCTGTTTTTT; CDR3aa: CASSWGENTGELFF
j_gene: TRBJ1-1; v_gene: TRBV5-6; d_gene: -; abundance: -; CDR3nt: TGTGCCAGCAGCCTCGACTTGAACACTGAAGCTTTCTTT; CDR3aa: CASSLDLNTEAFF
j_gene: TRBJ2-3; v_gene: TRBV27; d_gene: TRBD2; abundance: -; CDR3nt: TGTGCCAGCAGGAAGCGATTAGCGGGATACACAGATACGCAGTATTTT; CDR3aa: CASRKRLAGYTDTQYF
j_gene: TRBJ1-2; v_gene: TRBV18; d_gene: -; abundance: once; CDR3nt: TGTGCCAGCTCACTCCAAGACTCTAACTATGGCTACACCTTC; CDR3aa: CASSLQDSNYGYTF
j_gene: TRBJ2-7; v_gene: TRBV28; d_gene: -; abundance: once; CDR3nt: TGTGCCAGCAGTTTTTTCGACAGCTCCTACGAGCAGTACTTC; CDR3aa: CASSFFDSSYEQYF
j_gene: TRBJ2-1; v_gene: TRBV19; d_gene: -; abundance: -; CDR3nt: TGTGCCAGTAGTACCCGACAGATTAACAATGAGCAGTTCTTC; CDR3aa: CASSTRQINNEQFF
j_gene: TRBJ2-4; v_gene: TRBV11-1; d_gene: -; abundance: once; CDR3nt: TGTGCCAGCAGCCTCCACGGGGGTGACATTCAGTACTTC; CDR3aa: CASSLHGGDIQYF
j_gene: TRBJ1-1; v_gene: TRBV27; d_gene: -; abundance: -; CDR3nt: TGTGCCAGCTCGAGCTCAGGGTCGGGCACTGAAGCTTTCTTT; CDR3aa: CASSSSGSGTEAFF
j_gene: TRBJ1-1; v_gene: TRBV13; d_gene: TRBD1; abundance: -; CDR3nt: TGTGCCAGCAGCGCGGACAGGGAGAACACTGAAGCTTTCTTT; CDR3aa: CASSADRENTEAFF
j_gene: TRBJ2-3; v_gene: TRBV2; d_gene: -; abundance: -; CDR3nt: TGTGCCAGCAGTAAAGGACAGCCCTCTAGCACAGATACGCAGTATTTT; CDR3aa: CASSKGQPSSTDTQYF
j_gene: TRBJ2-1; v_gene: TRBV27; d_gene: -; abundance: -; CDR3nt: TGTGCCAGCAGGGTGACAGGAGGTGGGTGGCAGTTCTTC; CDR3aa: CASRVTGGGWQFF
j_gene: TRBJ1-2; v_gene: TRBV7-2; d_gene: TRBD1; abundance: -; CDR3nt: TGTGCCAGCAGCCCCACCTCACAGGGGCGGAACTATGGCTACACCTTC; CDR3aa: CASSPTSQGRNYGYTF
j_gene: TRBJ2-1; v_gene: TRBV19; d_gene: TRBD2; abundance: -; CDR3nt: TGTGCCACCTCCCCGACTAGCGGGGTATACAATGAGCAGTTCTTC; CDR3aa: CATSPTSGVYNEQFF
j_gene: TRBJ2-3; v_gene: TRBV10-3; d_gene: -; abundance: few; CDR3nt: TGTGCCATCAGTGAAGGCGGGTCGGCAGATACGCAGTATTTT; CDR3aa: CAISEGGSADTQYF
j_gene: TRBJ2-7; v_gene: TRBV6-6; d_gene: TRBD1; abundance: once; CDR3nt: TGTGCCAGCACCGAACAGGGGGCGGGAGAGCAGTACTTC; CDR3aa: CASTEQGAGEQYF
j_gene: TRBJ1-5; v_gene: TRBV10-3; d_gene: TRBD1; abundance: -; CDR3nt: TGTGCCATCAGCCCAACCGGGACAGGGGGGGATCAGCCCCAGCATTTT; CDR3aa: CAISPTGTGGDQPQHF
j_gene: TRBJ2-4; v_gene: TRBV5-6; d_gene: -; abundance: -; CDR3nt: TGTGCCAGCAGCTTGTTGGTATTACTAGCCAAAAACATTCAGTACTTC; CDR3aa: CASSLLVLLAKNIQYF
j_gene: TRBJ1-2; v_gene: TRBV19; d_gene: TRBD1; abundance: -; CDR3nt: TGTGCCAGCCTAGGGACAGCACCTCCCCACTATGGCTACACCTTC; CDR3aa: CASLGTAPPHYGYTF
j_gene: TRBJ1-2; v_gene: TRBV30; d_gene: TRBD1; abundance: few; CDR3nt: TGTGCCTGCCCGGACAGGCGCGGAAACTATGGCTACACCTTC; CDR3aa: CACPDRRGNYGYTF
j_gene: TRBJ2-6; v_gene: TRBV9; d_gene: -; abundance: -; CDR3nt: TGTGCCAGCAGCGCCTCAGGGGGGCGTACTGGGGCCAACGTCCTGACTTTC; CDR3aa: CASSASGGRTGANVLTF
j_gene: TRBJ2-7; v_gene: TRBV5-1; d_gene: -; abundance: once; CDR3nt: TGCGCCAGCAGCTTGGCAGCTAGCAACTACGAGCAGTACTTC; CDR3aa: CASSLAASNYEQYF
j_gene: TRBJ2-7; v_gene: TRBV7-9; d_gene: -; abundance: -; CDR3nt: TGTGCCAGCAGCTTAGAGGACAGATATTACGAGCAGTACTTC; CDR3aa: CASSLEDRYYEQYF
j_gene: TRBJ1-4; v_gene: TRBV4-3; d_gene: -; abundance: few; CDR3nt: TGCGCCAGCAGCCAACTGCCGGGGAGAGGGGAAAAACTGTTTTTT; CDR3aa: CASSQLPGRGEKLFF
j_gene: TRBJ2-7; v_gene: TRBV5-1; d_gene: TRBD1; abundance: once; CDR3nt: TGCGCCAGCAGCTCCCGGGACAGCACCTACGAGCAGTACTTC; CDR3aa: CASSSRDSTYEQYF
j_gene: TRBJ1-1; v_gene: TRBV13; d_gene: TRBD1; abundance: -; CDR3nt: TGTGCCAGCAGGTTCGACAGGGGCACTGAAGCTTTCTTT; CDR3aa: CASRFDRGTEAFF
j_gene: TRBJ1-2; v_gene: TRBV5-1; d_gene: TRBD1; abundance: few; CDR3nt: TGCGCCAGCAGCATCCTACAGGGGGAGGGCTATGGCTACACCTTC; CDR3aa: CASSILQGEGYGYTF
j_gene: TRBJ2-5; v_gene: TRBV5-1; d_gene: TRBD1; abundance: -; CDR3nt: TGCGCCAGCAGCTTGGGACAGGGAAGAGAGACCCAGTACTTC; CDR3aa: CASSLGQGRETQYF
j_gene: TRBJ1-1; v_gene: TRBV19; d_gene: TRBD1; abundance: -; CDR3nt: TGTGCCAGTAGTAGGCCGGGACAGGGGGGCATTGAAGCTTTCTTT; CDR3aa: CASSRPGQGGIEAFF
j_gene: TRBJ2-1; v_gene: TRBV6-5; d_gene: -; abundance: -; CDR3nt: TGTGCCAGCAGATCCACTGGTGAGCAGTTCTTC; CDR3aa: CASRSTGEQFF
j_gene: TRBJ2-2; v_gene: TRBV29-1; d_gene: TRBD2; abundance: few; CDR3nt: TGCAGCGTTGAAGATCGGGGGGAGAACACCGGGGAGCTGTTTTTT; CDR3aa: CSVEDRGENTGELFF
j_gene: TRBJ1-6; v_gene: TRBV7-8; d_gene: TRBD1; abundance: -; CDR3nt: TGTGCCAGCAGCTTAGTAGACAGGGATTCACCCCTCCACTTT; CDR3aa: CASSLVDRDSPLHF
j_gene: TRBJ2-3; v_gene: TRBV6-1; d_gene: -; abundance: -; CDR3nt: TGTGCCAGCAGTTACAGCGGTACGCAGTATTTT; CDR3aa: CASSYSGTQYF
j_gene: TRBJ2-2; v_gene: TRBV7-7; d_gene: -; abundance: -; CDR3nt: TGTGCTAGTGGACAGACTGCGAACACCGGGGAGCTGTTTTTT; CDR3aa: CASGQTANTGELFF
j_gene: TRBJ1-4; v_gene: TRBV6-1; d_gene: -; abundance: once; CDR3nt: TGTGCCAGCAGTGATACGGCACAGGGTACAGGTGAAAAACTGTTTTTT; CDR3aa: CASSDTAQGTGEKLFF
j_gene: TRBJ1-4; v_gene: TRBV2; d_gene: -; abundance: -; CDR3nt: TGTGCCAGCAGTGACAGGGGCGGCGAAAAACTGTTTTTT; CDR3aa: CASSDRGGEKLFF
j_gene: TRBJ2-1; v_gene: TRBV11-3; d_gene: TRBD2; abundance: few; CDR3nt: TGTGCCAGCAGCTTAGGCGCCGGGACTAGCGAAAATGAGCAGTTCTTC; CDR3aa: CASSLGAGTSENEQFF
j_gene: TRBJ1-2; v_gene: TRBV5-1; d_gene: -; abundance: few; CDR3nt: TGCGCCAGCAGCTTGGGGGAGGGGGACCCCTATGGCTACACCTTC; CDR3aa: CASSLGEGDPYGYTF